This is a list of T cell receptor beta chains from one sample in a study of identical twins. A single record per CDR3 protein comes from TCRdb applying MiXCR to the 5' RACE reads. The sample records around 250,000 distinct CDR3 sequences, roughly an eighth being singletons. The data were also submitted as part of a second study, on yellow fever vaccine responses in identical twins.

The sequenced sample was memory (CD45RO+) T cells sorted from blood. The receptors here all came from a woman under 30 in good health. The CDR3 runs from the conserved cysteine through the conserved F or W. A D gene is named only where the DNA matches it firmly. The listing skips clone size in some rows; elsewhere it reads once, few, many or a size class.

18	TRBD1	-	TRBV12-3/TRBV12-4	TRBJ1-1	TGTGCCAGCAGTTCCTTACCGGGCCCAGGGGGATTGAACACTGAAGCTTTCTTT	CASSSLPGPGGLNTEAFF
20	-	few	TRBV10-2	TRBJ1-6	TGCGCCAGCAGTGAGTCAGCGCCATGCTCGGAAAGCTCCTATAATTCACCCCTCCACTTT	CASSESAPCSESSYNSPLHF
15	-	few	TRBV7-8	TRBJ1-1	TGTGCCAGCAGCTCTCTCTCGGGCGGGAACACTGAAGCTTTCTTT	CASSSLSGGNTEAFF
14	TRBD1	many	TRBV5-1	TRBJ1-1	TGCGCCAGCAGCGAATACTCGACAGGGGGCAAAGCTTTCTTT	CASSEYSTGGKAFF
14	-	few	TRBV5-1	TRBJ1-1	TGCGCCAGCAGCTCCGCAATGGGGAACACTGAAGCTTTCTTT	CASSSAMGNTEAFF
16	-	few	TRBV6-1	TRBJ2-1	TGTGCCAGCAGTGAAGAAGATGGCGGAGCCTTCAATGAGCAGTTCTTC	CASSEEDGGAFNEQFF
14	-	few	TRBV7-2	TRBJ2-7	TGTGCCAGCAGCTTAGACTGGTCCTCCTACGAGCAGTACTTC	CASSLDWSSYEQYF
14	-	-	TRBV6-1	TRBJ2-3	TGTGCCAGCAGAGAGCAGGGGGGTACAGATACGCAGTATTTT	CASREQGGTDTQYF
8	-	many	TRBV29-1	TRBJ2-1	TGCAGCGGAGGACGATGCGAGTTC	CSGGRCEF
15	-	many	TRBV5-1	TRBJ1-5	TGCGCCAGCATGCCCTCAGGGATGGGCAATCAGCCCCAGCATTTT	CASMPSGMGNQPQHF
15	TRBD2	-	TRBV20-1	TRBJ2-3	TGCAGTACGACCCTGGGACTAGCGGCGCCGGATACGCAGTATTTT	CSTTLGLAAPDTQYF
13	TRBD1	few	TRBV12-3/TRBV12-4	TRBJ2-1	TGTGCCAGCAGGGGACAGGGGTTATATGAGCAGTTCTTC	CASRGQGLYEQFF
14	-	few	TRBV6-2/TRBV6-3	TRBJ2-7	TGTGCCAGCATCCTTGGGACTTCCTCCTACGAGCAGTACTTC	CASILGTSSYEQYF
14	-	once	TRBV9	TRBJ1-4	TGTGCCAGCAGCGTCTCCGGGGGCGGAGAAAAACTGTTTTTT	CASSVSGGGEKLFF
15	-	-	TRBV6-5	TRBJ2-3	TGTGCCAGCAGTTACTCGAGCAGGCCCGCCGATACGCAGTATTTT	CASSYSSRPADTQYF
15	-	many	TRBV7-2	TRBJ2-5	TGTGCCAGCAGCTTAGCGCCTCGGGGACTGGAGACCCAGTACTTC	CASSLAPRGLETQYF
14	-	-	TRBV29-1	TRBJ2-1	TGCAGCGTTGGTCGGCTAATGGGCCGCGGCGAGCAGTTCTTC	CSVGRLMGRGEQFF
16	TRBD2	many	TRBV28	TRBJ2-7	TGTGCCAGCAGATCCATGTCCGACGGGGGGGCGGGCGAGCAGTACTTC	CASRSMSDGGAGEQYF
15	-	-	TRBV5-1	TRBJ1-4	TGCGCCAGCACTAGTATTGGAGCTATTAATGAAAAACTGTTTTTT	CASTSIGAINEKLFF
17	TRBD2	many	TRBV9	TRBJ2-2	TGTGCCAGCAGCGTAGAATGGGGGGGAGCGAACACCGGGGAGCTGTTTTTT	CASSVEWGGANTGELFF